The present T cell receptor (beta chain) was sequenced within a study of monozygotic twins with inflammatory bowel disease. Each CDR3 protein gets one entry in TCRdb, which reprocessed the 5' RACE reads and gives no DNA. The specimen's table records some 400,000 distinct CDR3 sequences. This receptor was taken from a human donor with ulcerative colitis or Crohn's disease, or a healthy co-twin of an affected twin (not recorded which). Material: blood.

This chain's CDR3 is CAWSGTDYEQYF. The V gene is TRBV30, the J gene TRBJ2-7; there is no DNA to check the TCRdb D call of TRBD1. Germline-derived CDR1 and CDR2 are GTSNPN and SVGIG (reference sequence). This CDR3 contains 12 residues.